This T cell receptor (beta chain) emerged from a study of identical twins. Study outcomes and limitations: The more abundant beta clonotypes in cord blood had fewer insertions, and memory repertoires did not show this. The analysis was cross-sectional rather than longitudinal within donors.

Regarding this clonotype: Its antigen remains unidentified.

TCRdb used MiXCR to reprocess the 5' RACE reads, holding one entry per CDR3 protein. The sample lists 1.5 million to 2 million distinct CDR3 sequences, about 30% occurring once. Looked up from germline, CDR1 is SEHNR and CDR2 is FQNEAQ (reference sequence). The CDR3 has 14 residues. Trimming shortened V by 1 base and J by 4 bases, and 7 bases separated the two germline ends. Input material: cord blood. This chain joins TRBV7-9 and TRBJ1-4, with D unclear. The TCR was taken from a newborn girl in good health. The CDR3 nucleotides are TGTGCCAGCAGCTTAGGAATCAGTAATGAAAAACTGTTTTTT. Its translation is CASSLGISNEKLFF.